Sequencing of this TCR beta chain was carried out in a study of blood T cells in healthy people across ages. The CDR3 sequence is 13 residues long. Germline CDR1 reads DFQATT; CDR2 reads SNEGSKA (reference sequence). V was trimmed by 3 bases and J by 5 bases, leaving 10 bases between them. There are a few counts of this clonotype. Then a second PCR, running about 6 to 12 cycles, was carried out with a sample-barcoded 5' primer and a J-beta primer mix. TCRdb fed the 5' RACE reads into MiXCR, producing one record per CDR3 protein. The sample yields about 320,000 distinct CDR3 sequences, less than 30% seen once.

The V gene is TRBV20-1, the J gene TRBJ1-4; no definite D call. Source material: blood. The TCR was taken from a woman aged 70-85 years in good health. In DNA, the CDR3 is TGCAGTGCTAGGGATACGGGAAATGAAAAACTGTTTTTT. Translated: CSARDTGNEKLFF.